This T cell receptor (beta chain) was sequenced in a study of shared clonotypes between healthy human individuals. Profiling relied on immunoSEQ multiplex PCR, and the TCRdb table lists in-frame clones only, not all of them. The table records about 770,000 clones, roughly 72% of them present only once. Trimming removed 2 bases at V and 9 bases at J, with 14 bases between. This CDR3 is 14 amino acids long. Germline V lookup: CDR1 SNHLY, CDR2 FYNNEI. The sample taken for sequencing was memory CD4+ T cells sorted from blood. This sample's subset: CD45RA-negative fraction. The chain links TRBV2 to TRBJ2-1, with D unresolved. This sequence was found in a young woman in good health. In nucleotides, the CDR3 is TGTGCCAGCAGTGAACTTCTCCTAGGCTTTGAGCAGTTCTTC. Translation gives CASSELLLGFEQFF.